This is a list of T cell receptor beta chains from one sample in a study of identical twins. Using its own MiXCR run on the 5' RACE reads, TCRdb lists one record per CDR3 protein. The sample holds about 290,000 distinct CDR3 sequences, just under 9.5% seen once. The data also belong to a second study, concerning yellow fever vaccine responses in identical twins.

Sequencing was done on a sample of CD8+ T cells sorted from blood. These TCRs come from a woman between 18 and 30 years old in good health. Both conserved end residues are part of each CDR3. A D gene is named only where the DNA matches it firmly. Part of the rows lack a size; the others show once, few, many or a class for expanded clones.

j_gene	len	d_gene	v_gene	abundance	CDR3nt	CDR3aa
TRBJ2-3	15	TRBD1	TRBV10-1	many	TGCGCCAGCAGTGATGACAGGGTTGGGACAGATACGCAGTATTTT	CASSDDRVGTDTQYF
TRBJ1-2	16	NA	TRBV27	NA	TGTGCCAGCAGTGAGTGGGGACAAACACCTAACTATGGCTACACCTTC	CASSEWGQTPNYGYTF
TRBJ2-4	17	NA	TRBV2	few	TGTGCCAGCAGTGAAATGGGGGGAACTATAGCCAAAAACATTCAGTACTTC	CASSEMGGTIAKNIQYF
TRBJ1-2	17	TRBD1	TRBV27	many	TGTGCCATTCCCGAACTTTACGCCGGACAGGGCGGCTATGGCTACACCTTC	CAIPELYAGQGGYGYTF
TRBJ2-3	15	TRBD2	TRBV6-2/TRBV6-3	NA	TGTGCCAGCAGCCCCGGGACTAGCGCGGTAGATACGCAGTATTTT	CASSPGTSAVDTQYF
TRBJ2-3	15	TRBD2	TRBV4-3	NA	TGCGCCAGCAGCCAAGCCCAGCGGGAAGCAGATACGCAGTATTTT	CASSQAQREADTQYF
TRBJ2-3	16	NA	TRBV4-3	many	TGCGCCAGCAGCACCCGCCATCTGTGGGTCACAGATACGCAGTATTTT	CASSTRHLWVTDTQYF
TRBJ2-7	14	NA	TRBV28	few	TGTGCCAGCAGTTTATTGGCTAGCGTCCACGAGCAGTACTTC	CASSLLASVHEQYF
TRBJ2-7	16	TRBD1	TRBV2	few	TGTGCCAGCTTCCTTCCCGGGACAGGAATTGGGTACGAGCAGTACTTC	CASFLPGTGIGYEQYF
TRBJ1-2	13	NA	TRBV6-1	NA	TGTGCCAGCAGTGAAGCTCCCGGCGGTGGCTACACCTTC	CASSEAPGGGYTF
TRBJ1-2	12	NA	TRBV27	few	TGTGCCAGCAAGGGACTGTGGGATGGCTACACCTTC	CASKGLWDGYTF